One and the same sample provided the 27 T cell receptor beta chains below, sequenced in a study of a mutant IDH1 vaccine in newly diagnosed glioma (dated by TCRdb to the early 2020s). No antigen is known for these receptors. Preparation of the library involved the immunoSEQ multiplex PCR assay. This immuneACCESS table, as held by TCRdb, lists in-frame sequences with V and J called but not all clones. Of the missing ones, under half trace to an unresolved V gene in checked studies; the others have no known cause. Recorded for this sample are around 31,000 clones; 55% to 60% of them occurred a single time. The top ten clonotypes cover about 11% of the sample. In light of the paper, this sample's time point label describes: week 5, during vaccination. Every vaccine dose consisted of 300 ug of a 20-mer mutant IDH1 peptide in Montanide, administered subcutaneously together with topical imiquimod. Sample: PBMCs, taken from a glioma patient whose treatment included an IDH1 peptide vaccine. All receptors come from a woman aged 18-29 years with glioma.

This CDR3 reads CASNMARDRGNQPQHF. The CDR3 DNA follows: TGTGCCAGCAACATGGCCCGGGACAGGGGAAACCAGCCCCAGCATTTT. This sequence joins TRBV7-8 and TRBJ1-5; 10 nucleotides line up with TRBD1. Germline values: CDR1 SGHVS, CDR2 FQNEAQ. This CDR3 comprises 16 residues. Germline trimming cut 7 bases from V and 7 bases from J; bases unmatched to any gene: 13.

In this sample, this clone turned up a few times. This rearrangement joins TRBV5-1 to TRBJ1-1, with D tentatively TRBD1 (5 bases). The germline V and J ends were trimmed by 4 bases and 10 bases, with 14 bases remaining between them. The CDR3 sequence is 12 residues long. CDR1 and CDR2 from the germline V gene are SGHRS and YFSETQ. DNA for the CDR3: TGCGCCAGCAGCCCGGGGCAGGGTTCAGCTTTCTTT. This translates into CASSPGQGSAFF.

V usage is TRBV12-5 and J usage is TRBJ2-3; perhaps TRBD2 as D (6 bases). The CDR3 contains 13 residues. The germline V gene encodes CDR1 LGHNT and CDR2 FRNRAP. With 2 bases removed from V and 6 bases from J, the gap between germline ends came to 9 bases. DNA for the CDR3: TGTGCTAGTGGTTTGCCGGCGGGGGATACGCAGTATTTT. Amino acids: CASGLPAGDTQYF.

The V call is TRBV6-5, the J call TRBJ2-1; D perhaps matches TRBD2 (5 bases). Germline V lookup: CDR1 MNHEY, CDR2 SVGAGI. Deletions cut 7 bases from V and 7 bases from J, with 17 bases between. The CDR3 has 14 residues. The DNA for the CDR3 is TGTGCCAGCAACCCCAGGAAGGGAGCAAATGAGCAGTTCTTC. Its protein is CASNPRKGANEQFF.

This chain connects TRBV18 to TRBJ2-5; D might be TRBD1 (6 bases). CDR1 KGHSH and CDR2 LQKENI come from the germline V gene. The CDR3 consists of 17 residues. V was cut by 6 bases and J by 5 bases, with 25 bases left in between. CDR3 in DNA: TGTGCCAGCTCGCCCTCGATCCAACAGGGTAGCTGGGAGACCCAGTACTTC. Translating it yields CASSPSIQQGSWETQYF.

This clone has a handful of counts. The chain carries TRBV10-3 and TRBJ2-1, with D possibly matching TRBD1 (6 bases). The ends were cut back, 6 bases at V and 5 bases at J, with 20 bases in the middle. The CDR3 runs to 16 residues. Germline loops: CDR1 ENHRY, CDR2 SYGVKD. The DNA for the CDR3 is TGTGCCATCAGAGCCGGGACACTGGTTCTTGACAATGAGCAGTTCTTC. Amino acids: CAIRAGTLVLDNEQFF.

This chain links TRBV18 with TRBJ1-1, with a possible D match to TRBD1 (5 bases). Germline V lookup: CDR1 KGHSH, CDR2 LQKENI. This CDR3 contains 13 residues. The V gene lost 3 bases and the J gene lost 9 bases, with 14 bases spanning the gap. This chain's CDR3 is CASSPNRGTQAFF. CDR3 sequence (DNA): TGTGCCAGCTCACCTAACCGGGGGACCCAAGCTTTCTTT.

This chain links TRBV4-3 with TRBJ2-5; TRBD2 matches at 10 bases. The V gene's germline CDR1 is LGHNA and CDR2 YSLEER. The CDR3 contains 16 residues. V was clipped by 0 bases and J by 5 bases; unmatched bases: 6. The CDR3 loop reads CASSQDMGLAYETQYF. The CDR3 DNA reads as TGCGCCAGCAGCCAAGATATGGGACTAGCGTATGAGACCCAGTACTTC.

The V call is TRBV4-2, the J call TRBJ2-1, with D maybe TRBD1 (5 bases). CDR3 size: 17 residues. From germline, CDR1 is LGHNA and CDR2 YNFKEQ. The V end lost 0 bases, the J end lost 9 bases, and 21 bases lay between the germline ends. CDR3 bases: TGTGCCAGCAGCCAAGAAGAGTGGGCCAGGGCCTGGGTTGAGCAGTTCTTC. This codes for CASSQEEWARAWVEQFF.

CDR3 nucleotides: TGTGCCAGCAGCTTAGGAAACAATGAGCAGTTCTTC. Its protein product is CASSLGNNEQFF. The chain employs TRBV11-2 and TRBJ2-1, with D unresolved. CDR1 is SGHAT, CDR2 FQNNGV, per germline. V lost 1 base and J lost 5, with 3 bases in between. CDR3 length: 12 residues. The whole variable domain, remainder taken from reference TRBV11-2 and TRBJ2-1, is EAGVAQSPRYKIIEKRQSVAFWCNPISGHATLYWYQQILGQGPKLLIQFQNNGVVDDSQLPKDRFSAERLKGVDSTLKIQPAKLEDSAVYLCASSLGNNEQFFGPGTRLTVL.

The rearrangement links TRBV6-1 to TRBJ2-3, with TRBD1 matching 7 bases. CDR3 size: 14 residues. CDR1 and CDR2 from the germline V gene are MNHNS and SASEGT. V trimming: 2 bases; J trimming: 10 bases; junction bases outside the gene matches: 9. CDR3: CASSEPQTGSSQYF. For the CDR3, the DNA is TGTGCCAGCAGTGAACCACAGACAGGGTCGTCGCAGTATTTT.

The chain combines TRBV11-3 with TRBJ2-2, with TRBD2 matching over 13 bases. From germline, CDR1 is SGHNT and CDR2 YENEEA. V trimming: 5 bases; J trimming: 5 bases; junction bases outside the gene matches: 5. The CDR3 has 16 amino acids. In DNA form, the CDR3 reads TGTGCCAGCAGCCCTGGACTAGCGGGAGATACCGGGGAGCTGTTTTTT. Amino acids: CASSPGLAGDTGELFF.

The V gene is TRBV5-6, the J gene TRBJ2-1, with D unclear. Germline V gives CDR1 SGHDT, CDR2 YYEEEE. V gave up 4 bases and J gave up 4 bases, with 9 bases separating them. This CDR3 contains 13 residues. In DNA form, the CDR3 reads TGTGCCAGCAGCAATGATTCTTACAATGAGCAGTTCTTC. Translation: CASSNDSYNEQFF.

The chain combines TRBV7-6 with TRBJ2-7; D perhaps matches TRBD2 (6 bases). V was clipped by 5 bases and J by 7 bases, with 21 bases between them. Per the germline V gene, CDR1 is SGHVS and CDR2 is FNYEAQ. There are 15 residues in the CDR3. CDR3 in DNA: TGTGCCAGCAGCCCCCGGGACCGGGAGTTTGTTGAGCAGTACTTC. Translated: CASSPRDREFVEQYF.

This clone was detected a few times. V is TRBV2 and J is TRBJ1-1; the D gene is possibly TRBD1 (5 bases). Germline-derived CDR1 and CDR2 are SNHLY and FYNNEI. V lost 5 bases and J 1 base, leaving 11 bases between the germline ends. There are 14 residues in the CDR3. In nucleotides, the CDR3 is TGTGCCAGCAGTCCCGGGACGCAGAACACTGAAGCTTTCTTT. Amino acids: CASSPGTQNTEAFF.

The CDR3 is CASSFRAATDTQYF. The CDR3 DNA follows: TGTGCCAGCAGCTTCCGGGCCGCAACAGATACGCAGTATTTT. The rearrangement uses TRBV7-6 and TRBJ2-3; D not certain. Germline CDR1 is SGHVS and CDR2 is FNYEAQ. V was cut by 3 bases and J by 3 bases, with 10 bases left in between. The CDR3 extends over 14 amino acids.

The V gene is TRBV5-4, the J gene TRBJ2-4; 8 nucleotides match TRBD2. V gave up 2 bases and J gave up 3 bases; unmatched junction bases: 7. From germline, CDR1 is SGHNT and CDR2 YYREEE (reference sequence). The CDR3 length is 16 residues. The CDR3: CASSFRTSTDKNIQYF. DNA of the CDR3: TGTGCCAGCAGCTTTCGGACTAGCACGGACAAAAACATTCAGTACTTC.

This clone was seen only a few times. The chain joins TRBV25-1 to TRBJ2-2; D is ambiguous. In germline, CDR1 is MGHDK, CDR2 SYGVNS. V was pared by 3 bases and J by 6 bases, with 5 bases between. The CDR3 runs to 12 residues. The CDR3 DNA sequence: TGTGCCAGCAGTGAGCCGCCCGGGGAGCTGTTTTTT. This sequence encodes CASSEPPGELFF.

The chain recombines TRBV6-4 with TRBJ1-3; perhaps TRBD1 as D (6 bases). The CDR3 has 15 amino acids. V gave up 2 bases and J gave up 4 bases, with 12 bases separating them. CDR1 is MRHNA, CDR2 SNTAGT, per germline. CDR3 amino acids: CASSDHRVEGNTIYF. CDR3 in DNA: TGTGCCAGCAGTGACCACAGGGTAGAGGGAAACACCATATATTTT.

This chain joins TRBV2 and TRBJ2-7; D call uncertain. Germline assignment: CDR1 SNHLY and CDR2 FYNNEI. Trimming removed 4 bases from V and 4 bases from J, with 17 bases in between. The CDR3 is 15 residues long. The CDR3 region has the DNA TGTGCCAGCAGTGGTTCAGCCCCGCGCCCTTACGAGCAGTACTTC. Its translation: CASSGSAPRPYEQYF.

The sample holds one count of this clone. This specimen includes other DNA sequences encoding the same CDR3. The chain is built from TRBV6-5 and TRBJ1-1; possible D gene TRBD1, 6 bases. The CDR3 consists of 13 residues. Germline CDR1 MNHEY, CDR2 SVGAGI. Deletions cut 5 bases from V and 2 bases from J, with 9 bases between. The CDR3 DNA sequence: TGTGCCAGCAGTCAACAGGGTAACACTGAAGCTTTCTTT. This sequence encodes CASSQQGNTEAFF.

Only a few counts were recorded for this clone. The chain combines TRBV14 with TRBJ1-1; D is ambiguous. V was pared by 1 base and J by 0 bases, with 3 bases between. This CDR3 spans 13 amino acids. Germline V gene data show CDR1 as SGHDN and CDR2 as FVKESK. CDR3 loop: CASSQALNTEAFF. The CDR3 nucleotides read TGTGCCAGCAGCCAAGCTCTGAACACTGAAGCTTTCTTT.

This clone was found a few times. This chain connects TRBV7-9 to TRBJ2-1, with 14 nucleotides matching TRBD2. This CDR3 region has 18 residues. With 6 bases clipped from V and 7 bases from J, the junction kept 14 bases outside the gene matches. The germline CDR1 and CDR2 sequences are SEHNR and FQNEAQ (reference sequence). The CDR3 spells CASRPSGTSGRRGNEQFF. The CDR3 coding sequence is TGTGCCAGCAGGCCATCCGGGACTAGCGGGAGAAGGGGGAATGAGCAGTTCTTC.

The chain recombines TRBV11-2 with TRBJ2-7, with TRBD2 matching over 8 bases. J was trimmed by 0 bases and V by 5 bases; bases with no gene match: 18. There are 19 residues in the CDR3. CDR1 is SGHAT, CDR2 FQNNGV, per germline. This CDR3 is CASSPAGLRGAESSYEQYF. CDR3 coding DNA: TGTGCCAGCAGCCCTGCGGGGTTGCGGGGGGCGGAGAGCTCCTACGAGCAGTACTTC. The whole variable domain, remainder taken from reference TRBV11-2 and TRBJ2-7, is EAGVAQSPRYKIIEKRQSVAFWCNPISGHATLYWYQQILGQGPKLLIQFQNNGVVDDSQLPKDRFSAERLKGVDSTLKIQPAKLEDSAVYLCASSPAGLRGAESSYEQYFGPGTRLTVT.

The CDR3 sequence: CASSSLPSGNTIYF. Written as DNA, the CDR3 is TGTGCCAGCAGTTCCCTACCAAGTGGAAACACCATATATTTT. This chain joins TRBV27 and TRBJ1-3, with D uncertain. Looked up from germline, CDR1 is MNHEY and CDR2 is SMNVEV (reference sequence). This CDR3 region has 14 residues. The V end lost 4 bases, the J end lost 3 bases, and 10 bases lay between the germline ends.

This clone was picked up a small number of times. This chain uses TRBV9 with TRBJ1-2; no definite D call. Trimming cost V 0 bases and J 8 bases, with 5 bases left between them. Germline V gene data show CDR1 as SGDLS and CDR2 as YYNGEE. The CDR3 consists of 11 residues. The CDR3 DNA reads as TGTGCCAGCAGCGTAGGTCCGGGCTACACCTTC. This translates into CASSVGPGYTF.

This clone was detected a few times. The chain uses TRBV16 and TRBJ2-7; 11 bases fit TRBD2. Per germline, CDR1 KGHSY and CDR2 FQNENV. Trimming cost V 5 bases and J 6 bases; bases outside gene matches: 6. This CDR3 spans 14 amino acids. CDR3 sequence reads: CASSKLAGATEQYF. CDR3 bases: TGTGCCAGCAGCAAACTAGCGGGAGCTACCGAGCAGTACTTC.